This T cell receptor beta chain was found in a study of cytomegalovirus exposure and HLA in healthy donors listed by TCRdb under 2017. Study-level background: An earlier analysis of about 530 of the donors reported over 250 Gb of sequence data and 117 million unique TCR beta sequences obtained from approximately 180 million T cells. Approximately 300 gigabases of sequencing data and 70 million to 100 million unique TCR sequences made up an early release that covered 500 to 700 HLA-typed donors. Of the 398 genotyped donors, 81% fell in the genetic ancestry cluster associated with self-reported Caucasian donors. The study was designed to test whether signatures of past pathogen exposure could be identified by cataloging public T cell receptors. The T cell repertoires of under 750 subjects were profiled by immunosequencing and related to cytomegalovirus serostatus. In addition to the first cohort of around 670 subjects, a separate validation cohort of about 120 different subjects was used. To predict cytomegalovirus infection status, the study combined high-throughput TCR immunosequencing, statistical association of individual TCRs with disease status, and machine learning. To study patterns of TCR occurrence, a later analysis re-analyzed previously published TCR beta repertoires from around 660 donors and added high-resolution HLA genotyping. Rather than drawing on any new phenotypic data, the later analysis identified candidate immune exposures from TCR beta sequences and the way those sequences occurred across donors. To decide whether each TCR beta V gene segment behaved as functional or pseudogenic, an earlier analysis of nearly 600 of the donors relied on high-throughput TCR beta sequencing. Donor age, sex, ethnicity and CMV serostatus were compiled together with the repertoire data. A later genetic analysis took genome-wide SNP genotypes for about three fifths of the roughly 700 donors and used that subset as a discovery cohort. Every discovery cohort repertoire had been produced on one sequencing platform. Class I and class II HLA loci were covered by the typing at four-digit resolution. Typing coverage varied by locus: 629-630 donors for A, B, C, DRB1 and DQB1; roughly 520 for DQA1; over 600 for DPA1; around 490 for DPB1. Five DR-DQ haplotypes were treated as single units for association and clustering because of strong linkage in the cohort. Across under 500 genotyped donors of the cohort, an average of roughly 200,000 unique TCR beta nucleotide sequences per donor were sequenced, and roughly 17% of those sequences were non-productive. General study outcomes and caveats: The authors suggested that the approach could potentially be extended to other disease states and immunological phenotypes. The study listed approximately 160 TCR beta chains as associated with cytomegalovirus. In an earlier analysis of 500 to 650 of the donors, most TCR beta V segments appeared in productive rearrangements about 90% or about 30% of the time, broadly matching IMGT annotations. Correlated functional status among segregating V segments might reflect linkage disequilibrium, but an unknown experimental factor could not be ruled out. Presence/absence analyses assumed roughly uniform sequencing depth across donors, an assumption that may not hold. When HLA alleles, especially DR and DQ, strongly co-occurred, TCR associations were difficult to assign to individual alleles. A group of highly shared sequence variants was considered likely to be a technical artifact of the sequencing pipeline. In a later analysis, HLA-associated TCR beta chains were found to be more clonally expanded and to have lower generation probabilities than equally common non-associated chains. In a later genetic analysis, a missense DCLRE1C variant was associated with V-gene and J-gene trimming of TCR beta chains, and the association was replicated in an independent cohort. According to a later analysis, parvovirus B19, influenza, CMV and Epstein-Barr virus appeared linked to several top co-occurrence clusters. For the cohort, immune exposure information was limited to CMV serostatus. In this cohort, only TCR beta chains were sequenced, and detectable features were limited by the absence of alpha or paired-chain data. Some IMGT-functional V segments, including TRBV6-2 and TRBV6-3, could not be distinguished by the 87-base-pair reads and were therefore excluded. A later analysis found that TCR association rates varied across HLA loci, with DRB1 alleles showing the most associated TCRs and HLA-C alleles the fewest. Across donors, most TCR sequences were observed very rarely, whereas some public TCRs were present in many individuals. Because HLA typing was unavailable for some donors at each locus, only the typed subset was used in association tests. A later analysis found that most CMV-associated TCR beta chains appeared HLA-restricted, with HLA associations seemingly driven largely by CMV exposure. In vitro tests confirmed that three of the cytomegalovirus-associated TCR beta chains recognize cytomegalovirus antigens. In a later genetic analysis, fewer N-insertions in productive TCRs were reported among donors in an Asian-associated ancestry cluster than the 666-donor mean. A further reported finding was that TCR beta sequences accurately predicted the HLA-A and HLA-B alleles for most subjects in the first cohort. The classifier was reported to diagnose cytomegalovirus status with high specificity and sensitivity in both the original and validation cohorts. In a later analysis, around 17,000 TCR beta sequences were associated with specific HLA alleles at a false discovery rate of 0.05. The earlier analysis of 587 of the donors excluded over 15 rarely observed V segments, including chromosome 9 orphons, because counts were too low.

The cohort comprised 670 or so healthy bone marrow donors. Cohort members were all nominally healthy when sampled, although unrecorded immune exposures were likely present. The donor was CMV seronegative and belonged to the group of several hundred seronegative cohort members. Each donor provided a peripheral blood sample, and peripheral blood mononuclear cells were used for TCR beta sequencing. Genomic DNA was extracted from the blood cell samples with the Qiagen DNeasy Blood Extraction Kit. CDR1 ENHRY and CDR2 SYGVKD are derived from the germline V gene. Trimming removed 8 bases from V and 8 bases from J, leaving 16 bases between the germline ends. The CDR3 measures 13 amino acids from cysteine to phenylalanine. The kept DNA is CDR3 alone, 39 bases in frame from the first base. With respect to this clone: This receptor's antigen is unknown. No clone much larger than this one lies a single base away; base qualities are absent.

The protocol used for the library was the immunoSEQ multiplex PCR assay. For the multiplex PCR, a mixture combining 60 forward primers for TCR Vbeta segments and 13 reverse primers for TCR Jbeta segments was used. Amplification of the CDR3 region of rearranged TCR beta genes was performed with a multiplex PCR assay on genomic DNA. Amplified TCR beta libraries were sequenced as 87-base-pair reads on the Illumina HiSeq System. From the authors' description of their analysis: In a later analysis, roughly 80 million unique TCR beta chains were counted across the 500 to 850 repertoires, and roughly 11 million of these chains were shared by at least two donors. Raw reads were error-corrected and collapsed into unique sequences by a nearest-neighbor algorithm in which closely related sequences were merged to remove PCR and sequencing errors. V, D and J gene segments were assigned by aligning CDR3 sequences to IMGT reference sequences. Each retained sequence needed at least a six-nucleotide match to both a V gene segment and a J gene segment. Rearrangements were classified as productive when the CDR3 lacked stop codons and remained in frame with V and J, and all other rearrangements were classified as non-productive. CDR3 was defined according to IMGT convention as the region running from the second conserved V-encoded cysteine to the conserved J-encoded phenylalanine. The earlier analysis of about 610 of the donors excluded sequences that lacked an unambiguous match to a single V gene segment. An earlier analysis of fewer than 750 of the donors classified V segments as functional when productive rearrangements were above 56.7% and as segregating when the standard deviation between donors was above 5%. A statistical classification framework was developed to diagnose cytomegalovirus status using the catalog of TCR beta chain sequences. V and J gene assignment, in a later analysis, came from comparing TCR nucleotide sequences with IMGT/GENE-DB human TR gene sequences. A later analysis assigned CDR3 sequences and most-parsimonious VDJ recombination scenarios with the TCRdist pipeline. In a later analysis, every TCR beta chain was defined by the combination of its CDR3 amino acid sequence and its V-gene family, and reads without a unique V-gene family were dropped. In a later analysis, around 650 highly shared, low-generation-probability nucleotide sequences were removed to address suspected cross-contamination and a sequencing artifact. A later analysis calculated a clonal expansion index for each public chain from normalized within-repertoire ranks of inferred template counts. In a later analysis, generation probabilities were computed with a VDJ recombination model fitted to out-of-frame rearrangements, and the resulting probabilities were checked against IGoR. In a later analysis, hypergeometric tests were used to score TCR-TCR, TCR-HLA and TCR-CMV co-occurrence, with a repertoire-size bias correction applied to TCR pairs. To estimate false discovery rates, a later analysis permuted the HLA or CMV assignments 20 times. In a later analysis, co-occurring TCRs were grouped with DBSCAN, and TCRdist sequence similarity was added when clustering was performed within HLA-allele-positive subsets. Repertoires with fewer than 30,000 or more than 120,000 public chains were left out of co-occurrence clustering, as were five repertoires with anomalous nucleotide sharing. The table was pulled from immuneACCESS by TCRdb, which kept in-frame rearrangements only. Such tables lose some clones; where checked, under half of the loss comes from unresolved V genes, and the rest has no known cause. V and J calls and clone size follow that table, whereas D and trimming were derived from the DNA. This sample comprises under 200,000 clones, about 72% of them detected only once. Approximately 1.5% of the sample rests with the top ten.

The source of this sequence is a girl aged 10 to 17 in good health and CMV-seronegative. The receptor chain draws on TRBV10-3 and TRBJ2-1; TRBD1 is a weak D gene call, 5 bases matching. What was sequenced was PBMCs. The CDR3 reads CAIVGSVGDEQFF. In nucleotides, the sequence is TGTGCCATCGTGGGGTCGGTAGGGGATGAGCAGTTCTTC.